This T cell receptor (beta chain) was identified during a study of T-cell memory formation after mild COVID-19 (dated by TCRdb to 2020 to 2022). With regard to the full study: TCR sequence clusters from the two donors were largely donor specific. T-cell clones expanding and contracting after mild COVID-19 in two donors were tracked by longitudinal TCRalpha and TCRbeta repertoire sequencing. Two young, previously healthy adult volunteers made up the cohort, one male and one female.

Sequencing used an Illumina NovaSeq 6000. Using 5'RACE with constant-segment primers, TCRalpha and TCRbeta cDNA libraries were constructed, with sample barcodes and unique molecular identifiers added in the process. RNA was extracted from every sample with Trizol reagent. The libraries were amplified in two PCR steps, and the second step added a second sample barcode and Illumina TruSeq adapters. The libraries were sequenced on an Illumina NovaSeq using 2 x 150 bp paired-end reads. The study's own analysis went as follows. The reads were demultiplexed and collapsed into UMI-guided consensus sequences using migec v1.2.7. Using mixcr v2.1.11, the UMI consensuses were aligned to TRA and TRB V and J templates and assembled into clonotypes. Clonotypes were classified as expanded or contracted when called significant by both edgeR and NoisET, with noise models trained on biological replicates. For edgeR calls, the thresholds were a false discovery rate-adjusted p below 0.01 and a log2 fold-change of 1. As an exploratory analysis of dynamics, PCA with hierarchical clustering was applied to max-normalized trajectories of the 1000 most abundant clonotypes. Each responding clone was given a CD4 or CD8 phenotype based on the CD4+ and CD8+ repertoires, which had been sequenced separately. TCRdb passed the public sequencing reads through fastp at Q25 and MiXCR, retaining productive beta sequences. One record per CDR3 amino acid sequence lists the most common genes and DNA. TCRdb's processing, not the authors', yielded these V and J calls. The sample profile shows 210,000 or so distinct CDR3 sequences; under 30% of them were found once. Of the sample, about an eighth falls within the top ten clones.

Ficoll-Paque density gradient centrifugation was used to isolate PBMCs. The paper's findings and limits, for the study overall: Clones contracting from day 15 to 85 had balanced CD4/CD8 phenotypes, while a second wave expanding from day 15 to 37 was biased towards CD4+. Whether the second-wave clones peaking on day 37 were SARS-CoV-2 specific was not confirmed. The study covered only a couple of mild cases, and larger cohorts including severe cases with pre-infection samples were considered necessary. Contracting CD4+ clones were located mainly in the CM and EM memory subsets, whereas CD8+ clones were found to be enriched in EMRA. Some responding clones were found in pre-infection memory, which suggests that pre-existing cross-reactive memory T cells took part in the SARS-CoV-2 response.

Trimming at the junction amounts to 4 bases on V and 4 bases on J, and the germline ends lie 9 bases apart. Looking up the germline V gene yields CDR1 MGHRA and CDR2 YSYEKL. The CDR3, cysteine through phenylalanine, is 13 amino acids long. The DNA shown is the 39-base CDR3, in frame from base 1. Points on this clonotype: Its antigen target is currently unknown. No much larger clone is present one base from it, and per-base qualities are unavailable.

The chain couples TRBV4-1 to TRBJ2-3, with no reliable assignment of the D segment. The clonotype originates from an adult woman who had mild COVID-19 (a few samples of this study predate the infection). The sample titles of this study are shuffled in the database, so cell type and time point are left out; the donor was told from shared clones. Material for sequencing was PBMCs or a T cell subset sorted from them (not recorded which). The sequence in DNA is TGCGCCAGCAGCCTAGGAGTTGCAGATACGCAGTATTTT. This sequence encodes CASSLGVADTQYF.